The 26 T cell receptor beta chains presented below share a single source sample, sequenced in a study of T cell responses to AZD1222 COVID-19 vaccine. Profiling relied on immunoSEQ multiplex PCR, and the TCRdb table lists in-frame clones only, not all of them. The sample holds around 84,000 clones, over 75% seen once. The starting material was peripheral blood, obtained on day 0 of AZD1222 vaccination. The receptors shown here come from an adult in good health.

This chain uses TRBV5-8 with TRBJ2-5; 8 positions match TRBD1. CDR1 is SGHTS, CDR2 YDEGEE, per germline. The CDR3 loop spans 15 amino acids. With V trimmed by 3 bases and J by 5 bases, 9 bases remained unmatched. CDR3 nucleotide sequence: TGTGCCAGCAGCTCGGGACAGGACTTTTGGGAGACCCAGTACTTC. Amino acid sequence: CASSSGQDFWETQYF.

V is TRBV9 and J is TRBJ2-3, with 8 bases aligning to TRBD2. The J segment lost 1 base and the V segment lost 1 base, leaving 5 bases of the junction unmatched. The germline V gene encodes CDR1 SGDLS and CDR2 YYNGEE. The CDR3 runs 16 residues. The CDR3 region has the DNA TGTGCCAGCAGCGTATCAGCGGGAGTGGGCACAGATACGCAGTATTTT. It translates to CASSVSAGVGTDTQYF.

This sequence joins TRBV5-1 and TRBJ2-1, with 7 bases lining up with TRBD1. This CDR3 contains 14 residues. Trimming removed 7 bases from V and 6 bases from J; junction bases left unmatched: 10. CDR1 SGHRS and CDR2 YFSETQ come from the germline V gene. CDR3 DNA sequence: TGCGCCAGCTGCTCGACAGGGATCTTCAATGAGCAGTTCTTC. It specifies CASCSTGIFNEQFF.

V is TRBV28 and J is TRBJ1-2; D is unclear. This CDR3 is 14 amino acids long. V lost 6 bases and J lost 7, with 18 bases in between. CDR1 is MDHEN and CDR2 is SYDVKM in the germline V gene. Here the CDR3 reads CASSPYPRAGGYTF. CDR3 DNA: TGTGCCAGCAGCCCCTACCCGCGAGCTGGTGGCTACACCTTC.

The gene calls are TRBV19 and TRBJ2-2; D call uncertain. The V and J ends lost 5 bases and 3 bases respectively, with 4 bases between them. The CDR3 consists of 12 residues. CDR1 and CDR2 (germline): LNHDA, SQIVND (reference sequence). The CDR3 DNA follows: TGTGCCAGTAGTGGATACACCGGGGAGCTGTTTTTT. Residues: CASSGYTGELFF.

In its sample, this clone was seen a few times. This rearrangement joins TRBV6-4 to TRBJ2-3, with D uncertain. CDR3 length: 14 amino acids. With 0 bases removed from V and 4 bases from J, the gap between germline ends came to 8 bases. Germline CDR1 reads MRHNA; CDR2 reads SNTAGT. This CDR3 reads CASSDSNSADTQYF. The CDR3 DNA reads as TGTGCCAGCAGTGACTCGAATTCGGCAGATACGCAGTATTTT.

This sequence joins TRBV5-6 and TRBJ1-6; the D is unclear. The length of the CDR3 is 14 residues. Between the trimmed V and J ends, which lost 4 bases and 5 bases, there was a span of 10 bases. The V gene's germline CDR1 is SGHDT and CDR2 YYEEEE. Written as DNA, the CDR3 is TGTGCCAGCAGCATCGGATTGGATAATTCACCCCTCCACTTT. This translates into CASSIGLDNSPLHF.

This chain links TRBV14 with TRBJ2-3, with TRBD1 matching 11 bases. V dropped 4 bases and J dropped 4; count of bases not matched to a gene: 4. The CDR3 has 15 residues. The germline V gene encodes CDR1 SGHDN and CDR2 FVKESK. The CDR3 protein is CASSLRTGGPDTQYF. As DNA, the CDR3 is TGTGCCAGCAGCCTACGGACAGGGGGCCCAGATACGCAGTATTTT. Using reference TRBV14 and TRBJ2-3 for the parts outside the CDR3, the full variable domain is EAGVTQFPSHSVIEKGQTVTLRCDPISGHDNLYWYRRVMGKEIKFLLHFVKESKQDESGMPNNRFLAERTGGTYSTLKVQPAELEDSGVYFCASSLRTGGPDTQYFGPGTRLTVL.

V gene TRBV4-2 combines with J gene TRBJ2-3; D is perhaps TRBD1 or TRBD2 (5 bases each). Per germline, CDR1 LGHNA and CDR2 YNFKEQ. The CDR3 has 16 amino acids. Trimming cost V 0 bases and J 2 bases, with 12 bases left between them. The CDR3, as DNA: TGTGCCAGCAGCCAAGAAGTTGGGGGAAACACAGATACGCAGTATTTT. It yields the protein CASSQEVGGNTDTQYF.

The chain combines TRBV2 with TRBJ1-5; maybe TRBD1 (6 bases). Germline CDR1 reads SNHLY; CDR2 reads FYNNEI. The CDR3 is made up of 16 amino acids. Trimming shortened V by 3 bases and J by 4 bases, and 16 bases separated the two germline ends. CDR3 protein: CASSEDSPNWNQPQHF. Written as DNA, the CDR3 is TGTGCCAGCAGTGAGGACAGCCCCAACTGGAATCAGCCCCAGCATTTT.

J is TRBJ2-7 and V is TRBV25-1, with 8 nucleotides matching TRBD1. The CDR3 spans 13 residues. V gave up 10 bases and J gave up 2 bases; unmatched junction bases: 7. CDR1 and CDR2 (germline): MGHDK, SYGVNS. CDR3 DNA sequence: TGTGCCACCCAGGACAGGGCGACCTACGAGCAGTACTTC. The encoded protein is CATQDRATYEQYF.

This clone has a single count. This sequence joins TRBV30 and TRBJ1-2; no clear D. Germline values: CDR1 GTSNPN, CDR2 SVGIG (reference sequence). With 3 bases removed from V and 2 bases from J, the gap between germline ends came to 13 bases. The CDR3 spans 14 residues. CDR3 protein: CAWRYQFANYGYTF. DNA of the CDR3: TGTGCCTGGAGGTACCAATTCGCAAACTATGGCTACACCTTC.

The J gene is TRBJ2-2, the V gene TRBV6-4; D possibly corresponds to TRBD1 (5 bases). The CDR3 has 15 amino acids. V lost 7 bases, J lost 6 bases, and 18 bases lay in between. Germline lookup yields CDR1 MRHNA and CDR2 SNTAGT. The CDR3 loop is CASTSKAGSAGELFF. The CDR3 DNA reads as TGTGCCAGCACTTCGAAGGCAGGGTCTGCCGGGGAGCTGTTTTTT.

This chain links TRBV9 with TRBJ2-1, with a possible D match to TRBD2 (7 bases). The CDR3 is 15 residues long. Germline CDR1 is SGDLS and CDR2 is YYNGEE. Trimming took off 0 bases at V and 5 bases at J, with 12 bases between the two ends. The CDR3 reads CASSVGWGGHNEQFF. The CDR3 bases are TGTGCCAGCAGCGTAGGATGGGGGGGCCACAATGAGCAGTTCTTC.

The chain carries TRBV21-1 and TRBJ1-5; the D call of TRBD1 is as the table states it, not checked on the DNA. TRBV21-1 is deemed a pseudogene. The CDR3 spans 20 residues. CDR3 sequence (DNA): TGTGCCAGCAGCAAAGAAAGCAGGGCAGGGTTTAACGATAGCAATCAGCCCCAGCATTTT. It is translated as CASSKESRAGFNDSNQPQHF.

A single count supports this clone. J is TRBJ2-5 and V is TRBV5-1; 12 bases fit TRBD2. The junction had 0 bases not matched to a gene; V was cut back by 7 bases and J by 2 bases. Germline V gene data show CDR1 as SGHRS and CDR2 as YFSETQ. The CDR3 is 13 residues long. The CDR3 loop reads CASGLAGQETQYF. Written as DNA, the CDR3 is TGCGCCAGCGGACTAGCGGGGCAAGAGACCCAGTACTTC.

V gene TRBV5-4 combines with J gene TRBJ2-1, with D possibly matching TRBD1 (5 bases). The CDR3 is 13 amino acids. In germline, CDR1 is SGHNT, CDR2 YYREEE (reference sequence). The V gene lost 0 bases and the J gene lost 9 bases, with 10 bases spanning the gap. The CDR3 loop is CASSLVSGREQFF. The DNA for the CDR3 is TGTGCCAGCAGCTTGGTTTCAGGGCGTGAGCAGTTCTTC.

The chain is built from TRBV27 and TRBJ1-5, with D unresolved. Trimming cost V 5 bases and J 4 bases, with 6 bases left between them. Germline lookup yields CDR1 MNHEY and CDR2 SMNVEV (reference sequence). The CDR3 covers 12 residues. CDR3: CASSKVNQPQHF. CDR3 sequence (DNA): TGTGCCAGCAGTAAGGTGAATCAGCCCCAGCATTTT.

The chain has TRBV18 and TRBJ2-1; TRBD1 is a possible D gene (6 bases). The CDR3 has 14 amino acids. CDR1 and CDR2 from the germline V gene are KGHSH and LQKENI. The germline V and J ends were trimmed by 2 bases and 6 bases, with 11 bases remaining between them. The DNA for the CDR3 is TGTGCCAGCTCACCATTCCAACAGGGCAATGAGCAGTTCTTC. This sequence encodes CASSPFQQGNEQFF.

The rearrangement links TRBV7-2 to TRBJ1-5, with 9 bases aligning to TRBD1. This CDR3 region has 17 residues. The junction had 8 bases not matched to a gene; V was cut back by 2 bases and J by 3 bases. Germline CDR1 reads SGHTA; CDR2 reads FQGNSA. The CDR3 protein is CASSLFHGQGINQPQHF. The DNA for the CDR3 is TGTGCCAGCAGCTTATTCCATGGACAGGGGATCAATCAGCCCCAGCATTTT.

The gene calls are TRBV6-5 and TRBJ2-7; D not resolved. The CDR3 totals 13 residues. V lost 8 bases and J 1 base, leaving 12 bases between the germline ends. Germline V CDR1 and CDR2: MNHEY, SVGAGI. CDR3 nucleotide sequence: TGTGCCAGCCGCAATGAGTTTTCCTACGAGCAGTACTTC. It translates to CASRNEFSYEQYF.

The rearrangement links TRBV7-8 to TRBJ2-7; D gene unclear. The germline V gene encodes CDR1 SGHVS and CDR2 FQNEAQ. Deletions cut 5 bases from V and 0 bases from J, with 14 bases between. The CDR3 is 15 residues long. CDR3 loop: CASSPKRLGSYEQYF. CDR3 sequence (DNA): TGTGCCAGCAGCCCAAAAAGACTGGGCTCCTACGAGCAGTACTTC.

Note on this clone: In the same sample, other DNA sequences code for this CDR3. The CDR3 sequence: CASSLRAYEQYF. The CDR3 DNA is TGTGCCAGCAGCTTACGAGCCTACGAGCAGTACTTC. The V and J genes are TRBV7-9 and TRBJ2-7; D is unclear. The CDR3 has 12 residues. The germline CDR1 and CDR2 sequences are SEHNR and FQNEAQ (reference sequence). Between the trimmed V and J ends, which lost 2 bases and 2 bases, there was a span of 4 bases.

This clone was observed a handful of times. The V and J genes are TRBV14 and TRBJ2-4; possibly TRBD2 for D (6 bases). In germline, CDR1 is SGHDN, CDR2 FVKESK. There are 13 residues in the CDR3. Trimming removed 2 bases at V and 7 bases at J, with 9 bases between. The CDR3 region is CASSQRLENIQYF. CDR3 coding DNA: TGTGCCAGCAGCCAAAGACTAGAGAACATTCAGTACTTC.

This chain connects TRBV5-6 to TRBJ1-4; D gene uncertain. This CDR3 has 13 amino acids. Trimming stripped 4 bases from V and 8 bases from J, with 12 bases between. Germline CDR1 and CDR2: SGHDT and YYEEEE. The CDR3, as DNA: TGTGCCAGCAGCCGCGGATTAGAAGAAAAACTGTTTTTT. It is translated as CASSRGLEEKLFF.

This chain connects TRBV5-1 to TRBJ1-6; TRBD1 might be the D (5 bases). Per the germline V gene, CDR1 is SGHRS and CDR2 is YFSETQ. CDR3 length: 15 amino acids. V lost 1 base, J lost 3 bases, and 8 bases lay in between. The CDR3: CASSLTGDYNSPLHF. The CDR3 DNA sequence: TGCGCCAGCAGCTTGACGGGGGACTATAATTCACCCCTCCACTTT.